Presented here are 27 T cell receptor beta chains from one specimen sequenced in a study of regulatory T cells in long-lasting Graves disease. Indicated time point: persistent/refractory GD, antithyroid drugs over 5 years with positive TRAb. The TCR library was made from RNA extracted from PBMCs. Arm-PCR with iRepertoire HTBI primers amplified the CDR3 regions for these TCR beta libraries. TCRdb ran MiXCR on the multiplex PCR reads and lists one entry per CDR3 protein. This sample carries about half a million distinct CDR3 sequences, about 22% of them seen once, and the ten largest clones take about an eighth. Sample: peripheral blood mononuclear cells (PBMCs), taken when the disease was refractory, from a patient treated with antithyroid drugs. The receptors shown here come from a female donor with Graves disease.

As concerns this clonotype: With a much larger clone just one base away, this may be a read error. CDR3 sequence reads: CASSSIRTRASGANVLAF. The CDR3 nucleotides read TGTGCCAGCAGCTCTATACGGACGAGAGCCTCTGGGGCCAACGTCCTGGCTTTC. The genes are TRBV7-6 and TRBJ2-6, with a weak D call TRBD1 (5 bases). Germline V lookup: CDR1 SGHVS, CDR2 FNYEAQ. The CDR3 is 18 amino acids.

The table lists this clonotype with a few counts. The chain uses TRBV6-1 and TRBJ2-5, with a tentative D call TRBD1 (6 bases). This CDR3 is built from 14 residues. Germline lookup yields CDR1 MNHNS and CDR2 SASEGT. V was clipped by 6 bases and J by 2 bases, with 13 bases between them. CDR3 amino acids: CASRPTGQQETQYF. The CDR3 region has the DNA TGTGCCAGCAGACCCACGGGACAACAAGAGACCCAGTACTTC.

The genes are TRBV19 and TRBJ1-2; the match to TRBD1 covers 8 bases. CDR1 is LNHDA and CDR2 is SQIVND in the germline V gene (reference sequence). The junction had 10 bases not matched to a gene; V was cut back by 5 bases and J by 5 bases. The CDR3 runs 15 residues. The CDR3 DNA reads TGTGCCAGTAGTTACTTATCAACAGGGGGATATGGCTACACCTTC. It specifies CASSYLSTGGYGYTF.

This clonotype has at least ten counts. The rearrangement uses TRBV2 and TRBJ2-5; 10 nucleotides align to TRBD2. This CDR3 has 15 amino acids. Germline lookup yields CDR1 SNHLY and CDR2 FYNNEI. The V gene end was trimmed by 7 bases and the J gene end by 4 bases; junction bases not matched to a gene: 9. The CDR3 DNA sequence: TGTGCCAGCACGGAGTGGAGCGGGGGGGCAGAGACCCAGTACTTC. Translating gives CASTEWSGGAETQYF.

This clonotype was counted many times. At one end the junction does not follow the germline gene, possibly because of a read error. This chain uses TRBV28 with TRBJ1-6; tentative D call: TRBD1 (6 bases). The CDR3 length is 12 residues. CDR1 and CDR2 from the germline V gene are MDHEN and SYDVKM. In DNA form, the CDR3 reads TGTGCCAGCAGTACGGACAGACAGCGTCTCTACTTT. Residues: CASSTDRQRLYF.

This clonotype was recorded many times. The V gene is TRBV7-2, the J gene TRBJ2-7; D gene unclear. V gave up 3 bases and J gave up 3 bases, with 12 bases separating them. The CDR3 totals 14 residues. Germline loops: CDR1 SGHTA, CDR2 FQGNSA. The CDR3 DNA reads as TGTGCCAGCAGCTTGGTATCGAAATTCTACGAGCAGTACTTC. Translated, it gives CASSLVSKFYEQYF.

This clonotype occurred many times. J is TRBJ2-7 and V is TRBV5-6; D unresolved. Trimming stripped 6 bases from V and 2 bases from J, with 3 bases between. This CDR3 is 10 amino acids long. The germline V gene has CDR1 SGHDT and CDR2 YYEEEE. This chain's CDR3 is CASTPYEQYF. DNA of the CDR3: TGTGCCAGCACTCCCTACGAGCAGTACTTC.

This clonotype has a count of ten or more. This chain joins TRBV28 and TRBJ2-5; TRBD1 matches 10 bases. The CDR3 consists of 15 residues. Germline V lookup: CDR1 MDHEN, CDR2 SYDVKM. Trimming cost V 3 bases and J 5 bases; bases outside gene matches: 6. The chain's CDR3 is CASSLDRGFLETQYF. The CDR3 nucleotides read TGTGCCAGCAGTTTGGACAGGGGGTTTTTGGAGACCCAGTACTTC.

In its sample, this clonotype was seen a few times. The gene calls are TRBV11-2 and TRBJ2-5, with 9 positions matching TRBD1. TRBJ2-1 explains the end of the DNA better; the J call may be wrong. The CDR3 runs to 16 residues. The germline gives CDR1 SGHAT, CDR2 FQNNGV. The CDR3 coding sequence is TGTGCCAGCAGCACCCCGGGACAGGGTCAAAACAATGAGCAGTTCTTC. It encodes CASSTPGQGQNNEQFF.

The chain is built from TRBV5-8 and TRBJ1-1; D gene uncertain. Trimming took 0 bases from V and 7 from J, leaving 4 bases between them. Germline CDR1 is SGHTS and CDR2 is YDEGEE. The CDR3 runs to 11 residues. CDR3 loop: CASSLADEAFF. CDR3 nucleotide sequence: TGTGCCAGCAGCTTGGCAGATGAAGCTTTCTTT.

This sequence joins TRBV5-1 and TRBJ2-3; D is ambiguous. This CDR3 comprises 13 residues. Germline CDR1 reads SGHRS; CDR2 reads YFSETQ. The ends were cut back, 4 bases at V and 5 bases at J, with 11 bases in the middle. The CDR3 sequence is CASSRALLDTQYF. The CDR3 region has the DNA TGCGCCAGCAGCCGAGCCCTACTAGATACGCAGTATTTT.

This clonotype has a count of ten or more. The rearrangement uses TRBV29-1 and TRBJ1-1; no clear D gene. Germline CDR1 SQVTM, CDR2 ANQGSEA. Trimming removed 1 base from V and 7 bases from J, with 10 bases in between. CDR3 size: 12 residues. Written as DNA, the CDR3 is TGCAGCGTTGAAGTTGGAAAGGGTGAAGCTTTCTTT. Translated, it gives CSVEVGKGEAFF. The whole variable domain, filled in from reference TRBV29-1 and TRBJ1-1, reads SAVISQKPSRDICQRGTSLTIQCQVDSQVTMMFWYRQQPGQSLTLIATANQGSEATYESGFVIDKFPISRPNLTFSTLTVSNMSPEDSSIYLCSVEVGKGEAFFGQGTRLTVV.

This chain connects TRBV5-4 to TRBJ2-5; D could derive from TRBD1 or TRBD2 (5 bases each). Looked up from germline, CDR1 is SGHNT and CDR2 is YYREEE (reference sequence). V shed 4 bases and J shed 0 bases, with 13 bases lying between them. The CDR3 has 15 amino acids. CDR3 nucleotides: TGTGCCAGCAGCCCCGACACGGGACACCAAGAGACCCAGTACTTC. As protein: CASSPDTGHQETQYF.

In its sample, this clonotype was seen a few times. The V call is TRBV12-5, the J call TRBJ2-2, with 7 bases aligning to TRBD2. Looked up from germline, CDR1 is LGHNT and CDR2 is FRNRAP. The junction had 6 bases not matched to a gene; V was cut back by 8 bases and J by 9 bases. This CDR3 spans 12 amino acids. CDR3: CASSGDFRELFF. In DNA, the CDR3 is TGTGCTAGTAGCGGGGATTTCCGGGAGCTGTTTTTT.

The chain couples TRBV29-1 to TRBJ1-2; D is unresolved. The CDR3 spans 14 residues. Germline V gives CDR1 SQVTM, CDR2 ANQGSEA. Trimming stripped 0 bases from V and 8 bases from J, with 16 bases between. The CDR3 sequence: CSVEDGGREMGYTF. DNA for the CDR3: TGCAGCGTTGAAGATGGTGGTCGGGAGATGGGCTACACCTTC.

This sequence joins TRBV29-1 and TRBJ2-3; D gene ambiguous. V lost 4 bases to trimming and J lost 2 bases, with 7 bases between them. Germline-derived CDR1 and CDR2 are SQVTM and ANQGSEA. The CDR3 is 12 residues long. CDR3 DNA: TGCAGCGTTGGAGTCCCCACAGATACGCAGTATTTT. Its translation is CSVGVPTDTQYF.

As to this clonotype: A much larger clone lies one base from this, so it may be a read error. In DNA form, the CDR3 reads TGTGCCAGCAGCCCTAGGCAGGAGCCCTTGAGGACCGGGGAGCTGTTTTTT. Protein: CASSPRQEPLRTGELFF. This rearrangement joins TRBV11-3 to TRBJ2-2; D not resolved. Germline V gene sequence: CDR1 SGHNT, CDR2 YENEEA. This CDR3 comprises 17 residues. The germline V and J ends were trimmed by 5 bases and 5 bases, with 21 bases remaining between them.

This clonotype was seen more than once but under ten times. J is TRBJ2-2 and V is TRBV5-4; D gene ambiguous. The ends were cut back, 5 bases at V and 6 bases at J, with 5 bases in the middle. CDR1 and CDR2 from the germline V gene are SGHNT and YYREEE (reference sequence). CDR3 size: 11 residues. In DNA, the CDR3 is TGTGCCAGCAGAGCATCCGGGGAGCTGTTTTTT. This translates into CASRASGELFF.

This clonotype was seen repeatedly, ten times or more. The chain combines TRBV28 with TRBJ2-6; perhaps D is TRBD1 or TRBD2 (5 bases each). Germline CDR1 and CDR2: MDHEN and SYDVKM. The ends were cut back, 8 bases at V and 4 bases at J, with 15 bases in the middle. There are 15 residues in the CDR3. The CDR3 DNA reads TGTGCCAGCGTTTCCGAGGGGCAAGGGGCCAACGTCCTGACTTTC. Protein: CASVSEGQGANVLTF.

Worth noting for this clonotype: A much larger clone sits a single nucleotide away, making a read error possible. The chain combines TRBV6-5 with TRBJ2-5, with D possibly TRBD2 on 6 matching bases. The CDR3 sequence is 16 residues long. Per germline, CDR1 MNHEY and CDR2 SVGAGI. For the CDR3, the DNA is TGTGCCAACAGTTACTCGGGTTACGGCGGGGAAGAGACCCAGTACTTC. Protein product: CANSYSGYGGEETQYF.

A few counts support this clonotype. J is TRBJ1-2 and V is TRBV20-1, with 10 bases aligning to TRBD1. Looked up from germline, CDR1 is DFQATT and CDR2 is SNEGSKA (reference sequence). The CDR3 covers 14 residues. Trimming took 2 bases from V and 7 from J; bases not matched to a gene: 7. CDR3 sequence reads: CSARHRDRGVGYTF. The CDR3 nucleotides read TGCAGTGCTAGACACCGGGACAGGGGAGTTGGCTACACCTTC.

The CDR3 here is CASSGASDYGYTF. The CDR3 coding sequence is TGTGCCAGCAGCGGAGCGTCCGACTATGGCTACACCTTC. The V call is TRBV7-9, the J call TRBJ1-2, with D unclear. Germline-derived CDR1 and CDR2 are SEHNR and FQNEAQ (reference sequence). CDR3 length equals 13 residues. Trimming removed 5 bases at V and 3 bases at J, with 10 bases between.

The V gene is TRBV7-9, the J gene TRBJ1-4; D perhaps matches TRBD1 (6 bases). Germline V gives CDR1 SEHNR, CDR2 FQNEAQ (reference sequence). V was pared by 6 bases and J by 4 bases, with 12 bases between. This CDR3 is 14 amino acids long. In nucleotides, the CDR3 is TGTGCCAGCAGTCGGGACACTTTTAATGAAAAACTGTTTTTT. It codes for CASSRDTFNEKLFF.

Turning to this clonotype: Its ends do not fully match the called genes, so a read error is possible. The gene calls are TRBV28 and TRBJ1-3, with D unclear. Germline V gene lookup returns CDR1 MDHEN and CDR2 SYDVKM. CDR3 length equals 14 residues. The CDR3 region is CASSLGSSGNTMYF. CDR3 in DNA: TGTGCCAGCAGCCTAGGCAGCTCTGGAAACACCATGTATTTT.

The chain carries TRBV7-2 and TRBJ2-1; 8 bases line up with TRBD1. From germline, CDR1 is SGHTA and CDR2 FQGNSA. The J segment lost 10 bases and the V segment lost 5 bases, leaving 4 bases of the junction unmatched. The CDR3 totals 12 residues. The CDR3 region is CASSRTGFEQFF. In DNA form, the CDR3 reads TGTGCCAGCAGCAGGACAGGGTTCGAGCAGTTCTTC.

CDR3 coding DNA: TGTGCCAGCAGCATACAGGGGATGGGCCATTCACCCCTCCACTTT. Translated, it gives CASSIQGMGHSPLHF. The rearrangement uses TRBV7-2 and TRBJ1-6; 7 bases are a match to TRBD1. The CDR3 sequence is 15 residues long. CDR1 and CDR2 (germline): SGHTA, FQGNSA. V gave up 5 bases and J gave up 8 bases; unmatched junction bases: 9.

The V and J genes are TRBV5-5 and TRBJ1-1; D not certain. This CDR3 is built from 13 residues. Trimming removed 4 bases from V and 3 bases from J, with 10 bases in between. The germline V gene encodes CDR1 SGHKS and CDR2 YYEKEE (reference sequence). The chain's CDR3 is CASSVQTDTEAFF. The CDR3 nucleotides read TGTGCCAGCAGCGTACAGACGGACACTGAAGCTTTCTTT.